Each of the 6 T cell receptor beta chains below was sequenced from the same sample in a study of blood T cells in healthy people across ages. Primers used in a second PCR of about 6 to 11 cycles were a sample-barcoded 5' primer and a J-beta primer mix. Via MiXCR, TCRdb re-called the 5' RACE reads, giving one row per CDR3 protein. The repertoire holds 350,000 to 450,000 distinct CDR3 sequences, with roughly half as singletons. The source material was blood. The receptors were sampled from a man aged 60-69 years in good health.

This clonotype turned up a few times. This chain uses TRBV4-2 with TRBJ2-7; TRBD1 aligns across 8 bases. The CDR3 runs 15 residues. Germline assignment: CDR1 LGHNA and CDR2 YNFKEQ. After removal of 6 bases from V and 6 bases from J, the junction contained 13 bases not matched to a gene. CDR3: CASSSYRGMAGEQYF. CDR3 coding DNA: TGTGCCAGCAGTTCCTACAGGGGGATGGCTGGCGAGCAGTACTTC.

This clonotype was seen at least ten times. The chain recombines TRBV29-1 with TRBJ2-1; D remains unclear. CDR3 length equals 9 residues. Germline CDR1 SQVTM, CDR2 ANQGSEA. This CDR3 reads CAQYNEQFF. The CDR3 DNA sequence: TGCGCGCAGTACAATGAGCAGTTCTTC.

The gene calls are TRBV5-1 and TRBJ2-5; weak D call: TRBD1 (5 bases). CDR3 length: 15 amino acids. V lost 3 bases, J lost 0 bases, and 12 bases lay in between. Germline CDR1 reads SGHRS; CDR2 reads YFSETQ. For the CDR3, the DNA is TGCGCCAGCAGCTCCCCGACGGACAACCAAGAGACCCAGTACTTC. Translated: CASSSPTDNQETQYF.

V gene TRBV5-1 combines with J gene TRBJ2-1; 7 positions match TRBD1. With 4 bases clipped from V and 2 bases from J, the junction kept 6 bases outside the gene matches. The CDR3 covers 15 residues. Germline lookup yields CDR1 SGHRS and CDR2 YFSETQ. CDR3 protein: CASSPDRVAYNEQFF. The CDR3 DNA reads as TGCGCCAGCAGCCCTGACAGGGTCGCCTACAATGAGCAGTTCTTC.

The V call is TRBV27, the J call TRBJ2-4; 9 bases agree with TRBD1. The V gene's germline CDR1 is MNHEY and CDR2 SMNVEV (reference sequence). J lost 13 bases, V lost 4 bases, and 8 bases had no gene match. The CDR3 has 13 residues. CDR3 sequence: CASSWGDRVVQYF. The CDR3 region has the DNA TGTGCCAGCAGTTGGGGGGACAGGGTAGTCCAGTACTTC.

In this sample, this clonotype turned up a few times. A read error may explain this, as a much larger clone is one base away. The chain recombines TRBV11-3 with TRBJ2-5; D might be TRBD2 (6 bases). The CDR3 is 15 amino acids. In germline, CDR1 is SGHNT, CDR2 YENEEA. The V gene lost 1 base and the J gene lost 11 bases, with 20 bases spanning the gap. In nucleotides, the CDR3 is TGTGCCAGCAGCTTAGCTGCGGGAACGTCGAATGAGCAGTACTTC. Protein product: CASSLAAGTSNEQYF.